A single sample is the source of the 22 T cell receptor beta chains below, sequenced in a study of response to subunit inactivated influenza vaccine. TCRdb itself ran the RT-PCR reads through MiXCR, one entry per CDR3 protein. The sample has about 540,000 distinct CDR3 sequences, approximately 20% seen once. The sample was also reused in another study, on T cells expressing NK-cell markers. That paper notes: In generating TCR beta cDNA, 5'RACE template switching with UMIs was used.

The sample consisted of CD4+ T cells sorted from PBMCs, taken 11 to 12 days after vaccination. Every receptor here comes from a man in his fifties or sixties who received an inactivated influenza vaccine.

This clonotype has ten or more counts. The chain carries TRBV12-3 or TRBV12-4 and TRBJ1-1; no clear D gene. The CDR3 totals 15 residues. Trimming left V 5 bases short and J 1 base short, with 14 bases between. CDR3 coding DNA: TGTGCCAGCAGTCCATCGGGCTTCCCGAACACTGAAGCTTTCTTT. Protein: CASSPSGFPNTEAFF.

This clonotype came up a few times. The chain joins TRBV5-1 to TRBJ2-6; 11 nucleotides agree with TRBD2. Trimming took 4 bases from V and 2 from J; bases not matched to a gene: 2. Germline CDR1 is SGHRS and CDR2 is YFSETQ. The CDR3 covers 16 residues. DNA for the CDR3: TGCGCCAGCAGCATAGCGGGAGGGGCTGGGGCCAACGTCCTGACTTTC. Translating it yields CASSIAGGAGANVLTF.

This chain connects TRBV6-4 to TRBJ2-1; 10 nucleotides agree with TRBD2. Germline V gene sequence: CDR1 MRHNA, CDR2 SNTAGT. Trimming at V came to 5 bases and at J to 6 bases, leaving 7 bases not matched to a gene. CDR3 length: 15 residues. CDR3 amino acids: CASSRAGGTFNEQFF. CDR3 in DNA: TGTGCCAGCAGTCGAGCGGGGGGGACCTTCAATGAGCAGTTCTTC.

The chain employs TRBV5-1 and TRBJ2-2, with D maybe TRBD2 (5 bases). Trimming took off 2 bases at V and 3 bases at J, with 8 bases between the two ends. This CDR3 contains 14 residues. Germline V lookup: CDR1 SGHRS, CDR2 YFSETQ. The CDR3 spells CASSFSGDTGELFF. The CDR3, as DNA: TGCGCCAGCAGCTTTTCCGGGGACACCGGGGAGCTGTTTTTT.

This chain links TRBV28 with TRBJ2-1; 16 bases align to TRBD2. The CDR3 has 20 amino acids. The J segment lost 6 bases and the V segment lost 5 bases, leaving 16 bases of the junction unmatched. The V gene's germline CDR1 is MDHEN and CDR2 SYDVKM. Here the CDR3 DNA reads TGTGCCAGCAGTCCCCGTCCCGGGACTAGCGGGAGGGTGTCCCGCAATGAGCAGTTCTTC. It translates to CASSPRPGTSGRVSRNEQFF. The full variable domain, rest sourced from reference TRBV28 and TRBJ2-1, is DVKVTQSSRYLVKRTGEKVFLECVQDMDHENMFWYRQDPGLGLRLIYFSYDVKMKEKGDIPEGYSVSREKKERFSLILESASTNQTSMYLCASSPRPGTSGRVSRNEQFFGPGTRLTVL.

This chain joins TRBV12-3 or TRBV12-4 and TRBJ1-2; 8 bases match TRBD1. V shed 6 bases and J 7 bases; nucleotides not matched to a gene: 7. This CDR3 is built from 13 residues. DNA of the CDR3: TGTGCCAGCAGCCAACAGGGGGAGGGTGGCTACACCTTC. It is translated as CASSQQGEGGYTF.

This chain connects TRBV5-1 to TRBJ1-2; 7 bases line up with TRBD1. CDR1 and CDR2 (germline): SGHRS, YFSETQ. Trimming at V came to 0 bases and at J to 6 bases, leaving 11 bases not matched to a gene. The CDR3 totals 16 residues. DNA of the CDR3: TGCGCCAGCAGCTTGGCTTTACGACAGGGTCAAAATGGCTACACCTTC. Its translation is CASSLALRQGQNGYTF.

This clonotype showed up just once. The rearrangement joins TRBV5-1 to TRBJ2-1; TRBD2 matches 9 bases. The trim removed 2 bases at V and 6 bases at J, leaving 6 bases unmatched. In germline, CDR1 is SGHRS, CDR2 YFSETQ. The CDR3 is 15 amino acids. DNA of the CDR3: TGCGCCAGCAGCTTAGGCGGGGGGGAGGCCAATGAGCAGTTCTTC. It encodes CASSLGGGEANEQFF. Looking up the rest from reference TRBV5-1 and TRBJ2-1 gives the full variable domain: KAGVTQTPRYLIKTRGQQVTLSCSPISGHRSVSWYQQTPGQGLQFLFEYFSETQRNKGNFPGRFSGRQFSNSRSEMNVSTLELGDSALYLCASSLGGGEANEQFFGPGTRLTVL.

The chain recombines TRBV7-9 with TRBJ1-1; D remains ambiguous. The V end lost 3 bases, the J end lost 1 base, and 12 bases lay between the germline ends. CDR1 is SEHNR and CDR2 is FQNEAQ in the germline V gene (reference sequence). The CDR3 has 15 residues. The CDR3 loop reads CASSFLTSQNTEAFF. DNA of the CDR3: TGTGCCAGCAGCTTCCTCACCAGTCAGAACACTGAAGCTTTCTTT.

This clonotype has ten or more counts. This chain connects TRBV5-6 to TRBJ1-1; D uncertain. V dropped 0 bases and J dropped 0 bases, with 6 bases sitting between them. This CDR3 has 14 amino acids. CDR1 and CDR2 from the germline V gene are SGHDT and YYEEEE. The CDR3 DNA reads TGTGCCAGCAGCTTGGATGCGGTGAACACTGAAGCTTTCTTT. As protein: CASSLDAVNTEAFF.

The rearrangement links TRBV7-9 to TRBJ2-3, with D maybe TRBD2 (6 bases). This CDR3 is built from 14 residues. Per germline, CDR1 SEHNR and CDR2 FQNEAQ (reference sequence). Trimming removed 6 bases at V and 2 bases at J, with 12 bases between. CDR3 DNA sequence: TGTGCCAGCAGGATGGCGGGACTCACAGATACGCAGTATTTT. This encodes CASRMAGLTDTQYF. The entire variable domain, with the rest obtained from reference TRBV7-9 and TRBJ2-3, is as follows: DTGVSQNPRHKITKRGQNVTFRCDPISEHNRLYWYRQTLGQGPEFLTYFQNEAQLEKSRLLSDRFSAERPKGSFSTLEIQRTEQGDSAMYLCASRMAGLTDTQYFGPGTRLTVL.

This clonotype was counted at least ten times. V usage is TRBV12-3 or TRBV12-4 and J usage is TRBJ2-5, with D perhaps given as TRBD1 or TRBD2 (5 bases each). This CDR3 is built from 13 residues. V was shortened by 0 bases and J by 4 bases, with 6 bases between the two germline ends. CDR3 nucleotide sequence: TGTGCCAGCAGTTTAGCCGGGACAGAGACCCAGTACTTC. This translates into CASSLAGTETQYF.

V and J are TRBV20-1 and TRBJ1-1; the D is unclear. The ends were cut back, 1 base at V and 1 base at J, with 13 bases in the middle. This CDR3 has 15 amino acids. Germline V CDR1 and CDR2: DFQATT, SNEGSKA (reference sequence). In DNA, the CDR3 is TGCAGTGCTAGAGGGCCTAAATTTGGGAACACTGAAGCTTTCTTT. Protein sequence: CSARGPKFGNTEAFF.

This clonotype was recorded a few times. The chain carries TRBV2 and TRBJ1-1; D is undetermined. Trimming removed 5 bases at V and 3 bases at J, with 7 bases between. CDR1 and CDR2 from the germline V gene are SNHLY and FYNNEI. This CDR3 region has 12 residues. CDR3 sequence: CASSYQDTEAFF. CDR3 bases: TGTGCCAGCAGTTACCAAGACACTGAAGCTTTCTTT.

The chain employs TRBV15 and TRBJ2-3; D is unclear. CDR1 and CDR2 (germline): LNHNV, YYDKDF (reference sequence). This CDR3 contains 14 residues. Between the trimmed V and J ends, which lost 5 bases and 2 bases, there was a span of 11 bases. The CDR3 sequence: CATSPSTYTDTQYF. The CDR3 DNA reads as TGTGCCACCAGCCCTTCCACCTACACAGATACGCAGTATTTT.

This clonotype has a single count. This chain joins TRBV10-3 and TRBJ2-1; 9 bases line up with TRBD1. This CDR3 comprises 15 residues. CDR1 and CDR2 (germline): ENHRY, SYGVKD. With V trimmed by 5 bases and J by 5 bases, 7 bases remained unmatched. CDR3 DNA sequence: TGTGCCATCAGTCTTGGACAGGGGCTTGACAATGAGCAGTTCTTC. Amino acid sequence: CAISLGQGLDNEQFF.

Details on this clonotype: The junction and the germline gene differ at one end; a read error may be behind it. CDR3 protein: CAISYMGSGNQPQHF. In DNA form, the CDR3 reads TGTGCCATCAGTTACATGGGGTCGGGCAATCAGCCCCAGCATTTT. The V gene is TRBV6-2 or TRBV6-3, the J gene TRBJ1-5, with unresolved D. This CDR3 spans 15 amino acids. CDR1 and CDR2 from the germline V gene are MNHEY and SVGEGT.

Comment on this clonotype: The germline gene is not matched at one end of the junction; a read error may be the cause. V and J are TRBV10-3 and TRBJ2-1; a weak D match, TRBD2 (5 bases). Germline loops: CDR1 ENHRY, CDR2 SYGVKD. The CDR3 is 16 amino acids. This CDR3 is CAISESFIGGGNGQFF. CDR3 DNA: TGTGCCATCAGTGAGTCATTTATCGGTGGAGGAAATGGGCAGTTCTTC.

Only a few counts were recorded for this clonotype. The chain uses TRBV4-3 and TRBJ2-7; TRBD1 matches at 7 bases. CDR3 size: 14 residues. V lost 1 base, J lost 6 bases, and 6 bases stayed unmatched. CDR1 and CDR2 (germline): LGHNA, YSLEER. The CDR3 here is CASSQVRTGTEQYF. The CDR3 coding sequence is TGCGCCAGCAGCCAAGTTCGGACAGGAACCGAGCAGTACTTC.

There are a few counts of this clonotype. V and J are TRBV5-1 and TRBJ2-3; possible D gene TRBD2, 5 bases. V was pared by 0 bases and J by 5 bases, with 10 bases between. Germline loops: CDR1 SGHRS, CDR2 YFSETQ. The CDR3 has 14 residues. The CDR3 is CASSLAQSGDTQYF. The CDR3 nucleotides read TGCGCCAGCAGCTTGGCCCAAAGCGGAGATACGCAGTATTTT.

In its sample, this clonotype was seen a few times. The CDR3 region has the DNA TGTGCCAGCAGCCCGGGGGGAGGACAAGCCTCCTACAATGAGCAGTTCTTC. It yields the protein CASSPGGGQASYNEQFF. The chain carries TRBV4-2 and TRBJ2-1; TRBD2 matches at 7 bases. CDR3 length: 17 residues. The junction had 9 bases not matched to a gene; V was cut back by 4 bases and J by 0 bases. Germline CDR1 LGHNA, CDR2 YNFKEQ.

This clonotype was seen a handful of times. The chain couples TRBV4-1 to TRBJ2-1, with D possibly matching TRBD1 (6 bases). The CDR3 runs 15 residues. V was cut by 1 base and J by 3 bases, with 10 bases left in between. Germline CDR1 and CDR2: MGHRA and YSYEKL. CDR3 in DNA: TGCGCCAGCAGCCAAGTGGGACACTTCTACAATGAGCAGTTCTTC. Translated, it gives CASSQVGHFYNEQFF.